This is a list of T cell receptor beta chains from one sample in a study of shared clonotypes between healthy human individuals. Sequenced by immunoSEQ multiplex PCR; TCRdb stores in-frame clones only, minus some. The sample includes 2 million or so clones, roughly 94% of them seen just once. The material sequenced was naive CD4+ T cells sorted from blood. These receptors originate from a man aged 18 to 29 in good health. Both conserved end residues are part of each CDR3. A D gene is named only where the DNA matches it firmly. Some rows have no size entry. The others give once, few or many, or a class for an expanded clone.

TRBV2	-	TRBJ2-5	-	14	CATSPSSVQETQYF	TGTGCCACGAGCCCCTCTAGCGTCCAAGAGACCCAGTACTTC
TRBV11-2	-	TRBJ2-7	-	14	CASSLDRRSYEQYF	TGTGCCAGCAGCTTAGATCGTAGGTCCTACGAGCAGTACTTC
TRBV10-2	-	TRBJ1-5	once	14	CASSDRGGNQPQHF	TGCGCCAGCAGTGACAGGGGCGGCAATCAGCCCCAGCATTTT
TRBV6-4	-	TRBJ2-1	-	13	CASSRLINNEQFF	TGTGCCAGCAGCCGTCTGATCAACAATGAGCAGTTCTTC
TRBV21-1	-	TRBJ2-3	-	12	CASSLCGFAQYF	TGTGCCAGCAGCCTTTGCGGGTTTGCGCAGTATTTT
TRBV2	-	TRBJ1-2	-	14	CASSVAGFFRGYTF	TGTGCCAGCAGTGTCGCAGGCTTCTTCAGGGGCTACACCTTC
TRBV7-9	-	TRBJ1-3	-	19	CASSLESGSAKRIGNTIYF	TGTGCCAGCAGCTTAGAATCCGGATCGGCGAAACGGATTGGAAACACCATATATTTT
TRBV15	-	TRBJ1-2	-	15	CATSTTLGGNYGYTF	TGTGCCACCAGCACAACCTTAGGGGGGAACTATGGCTACACCTTC
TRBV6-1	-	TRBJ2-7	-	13	CASLSGASYEQYF	TGTGCCAGCTTGTCAGGCGCTTCCTACGAGCAGTACTTC
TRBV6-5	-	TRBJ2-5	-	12	CASSPTLGSQYF	TGTGCCAGCAGTCCCACCTTGGGTTCCCAGTACTTC
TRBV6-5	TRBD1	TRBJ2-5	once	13	CASSPGQGETQYF	TGTGCCAGCAGTCCCGGACAGGGCGAGACCCAGTACTTC
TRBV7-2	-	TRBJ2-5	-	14	CASSSPGTQETQYF	TGTGCCAGCAGCTCTCCGGGGACCCAAGAGACCCAGTACTTC
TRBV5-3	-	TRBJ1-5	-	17	CARSSPTPDGTNQPQHF	TGTGCCAGAAGCTCGCCGACGCCGGACGGCACCAATCAGCCCCAGCATTTT
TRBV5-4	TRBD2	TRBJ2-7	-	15	CASSVGGAGAYEQYF	TGTGCCAGCAGCGTCGGGGGAGCGGGGGCCTACGAGCAGTACTTC
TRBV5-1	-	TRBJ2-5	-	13	CASMTAPQETQYF	TGCGCCAGCATGACGGCGCCCCAAGAGACCCAGTACTTC